These T cell receptor beta chains were read from a single sample in a study of blood T cell repertoires in COVID-19. Sequenced by immunoSEQ multiplex PCR; TCRdb stores in-frame clones only, minus some. Of 60,000 to 75,000 clones listed, approximately 90% were seen once; the top ten hold 1.5% to 2%. The sequencing sample was made of peripheral blood. The origin of the receptors is a man in his thirties or forties with acute or convalescent COVID-19. CDR3s include the opening cysteine and the closing phenylalanine or tryptophan. Each record gives: clone size, V gene, D gene, J gene, CDR3 DNA, CDR3 protein. A D gene is named only where the DNA matches it firmly. Size tells how often a clone was seen (once, few, many) or the class of an expanded clone, and some rows leave it out.

.	TRBV19	.	TRBJ1-5	TGTGCCAGTAGTATGGGGCTTGGCAATCAGCCCCAGCATTTT	CASSMGLGNQPQHF
.	TRBV10-3	.	TRBJ1-2	TGTGCCATCAGTGATCATAACTATGGCTACACCTTC	CAISDHNYGYTF
.	TRBV6-6	TRBD1	TRBJ1-1	TGTGCCAGCAGTCCTAATACCGGGACAGGGTCCAACACTGAAGCTTTCTTT	CASSPNTGTGSNTEAFF
.	TRBV3-1/TRBV3-2	TRBD1	TRBJ1-1	TGTGCCAGCAGCCAATATGCGGACAGGGCTGCGGCTTTCTTT	CASSQYADRAAAFF
.	TRBV18	.	TRBJ2-6	TGTGCCAGCTCACGCAGGGGTCCCGGGGCCAACGTCCTGACTTTC	CASSRRGPGANVLTF
.	TRBV6-4	.	TRBJ1-6	TGTGCCAGCAGTGACTCTGGCGGGGAGAATTCACCCCTCCACTTT	CASSDSGGENSPLHF
.	TRBV5-1	.	TRBJ2-3	TGCGCCACCCAAGACGATCGGGGCACAGATACGCAGTATTTT	CATQDDRGTDTQYF
.	TRBV29-1	TRBD1	TRBJ2-3	TGCAGCGCTATGGGACAGGGCACAGATACGCAGTATTTT	CSAMGQGTDTQYF
.	TRBV4-1	.	TRBJ1-2	TGCGCCAGCAGCCAAGATTCACAGGGAAACTATGGCGGCTACACCTTC	CASSQDSQGNYGGYTF
.	TRBV9	.	TRBJ1-2	TGTGCCAGCAGCGTCGGAGGTAGAGGGGGTTATGGCTACACCTTC	CASSVGGRGGYGYTF
.	TRBV5-4	.	TRBJ2-5	TGTGCCAGCAGCTTATCTTCGGGGAGTAAAGAGACCCAGTACTTC	CASSLSSGSKETQYF
.	TRBV4-3	TRBD1	TRBJ1-2	TGCGCCAGCAGCGAGGACAGGGGGCGTGAGGGCTACACCTTC	CASSEDRGREGYTF
.	TRBV4-3	TRBD1	TRBJ2-2	TGCGCCAGCAGCCAAGGGACAGGGAACACCGGGGAGCTGTTTTTT	CASSQGTGNTGELFF
once	TRBV7-9	.	TRBJ1-2	TGTGCCAGCAGTCCCTCGGGGGGAGGAGGCTACACCTTC	CASSPSGGGGYTF
.	TRBV7-7	TRBD1	TRBJ1-3	TGTGCTAGCAGCTTAACAGGGGGCTTTGGAAACACCATATATTTT	CASSLTGGFGNTIYF
once	TRBV10-3	.	TRBJ2-2	TGTGCCATCACCGCGAAGGACTCGGGCGGGGAGCTGTTTTTT	CAITAKDSGGELFF
.	TRBV20-1	.	TRBJ1-6	TGCAGTGCTAGTAGGCGTGGGAGCGTATATTCACCCCTCCACTTT	CSASRRGSVYSPLHF
once	TRBV6-2/TRBV6-3	TRBD1	TRBJ2-1	TGTGCCAGCAGTTACTCGGGACAGATGCAGTTCTTC	CASSYSGQMQFF
.	TRBV7-2	TRBD1	TRBJ1-5	TGTGCCAGCAGCCTGACAGGGGGCGATCAGCCCCAGCATTTT	CASSLTGGDQPQHF
.	TRBV3-1/TRBV3-2	.	TRBJ2-1	TGTGCCAGCAGCCAAGATATCTCAGGCAATGAGCAGTTCTTC	CASSQDISGNEQFF
.	TRBV11-3	.	TRBJ2-1	TGTGCCAGCAGCTACGGCAATGAGCAGTTCTTC	CASSYGNEQFF
.	TRBV6-5	.	TRBJ1-2	TGTGCCAGCAGTTATTATCTCGGGGGCTATGGCTACACCTTC	CASSYYLGGYGYTF
.	TRBV10-1	TRBD2	TRBJ2-1	TGCGCCAGCAGCGCAGCTAGCGGGGGGGCCCATGAGCAGTTCTTC	CASSAASGGAHEQFF
few	TRBV7-2	.	TRBJ1-1	TGTGCCAGCAGCTTTAGGGGAGGGAGCACTGAAGCTTTCTTT	CASSFRGGSTEAFF
.	TRBV2	TRBD1	TRBJ2-1	TGTGCCAGCAGCTATACCCTGACAGGGACCGAGTTCTTC	CASSYTLTGTEFF
.	TRBV5-1	.	TRBJ2-2	TGCGCCAGCAGCTTGGCCCGCACGGGGGCCGGGGAGCTGTTTTTT	CASSLARTGAGELFF
once	TRBV6-5	.	TRBJ1-6	TGTGCCACCAGAATCAGGGTGATTGATTCACCCCTCCACTTT	CATRIRVIDSPLHF
.	TRBV30	.	TRBJ1-4	TGTGCCTGGAGTAGGGGCAGCTCAATGGGTGAAAAACTGTTTTTT	CAWSRGSSMGEKLFF
.	TRBV5-4	TRBD1	TRBJ2-5	TGTGCCAGCGCTTCGGGGACAGGGATTGGAACCCAGTACTTC	CASASGTGIGTQYF
many	TRBV19	.	TRBJ1-5	TGTGCCAGTAGGCGTATGGGCAATCAGCCCCAGCATTTT	CASRRMGNQPQHF
.	TRBV19	.	TRBJ1-5	TGTGCCAGTAGTATAAGCGTAAATAGCAATCAGCCCCAGCATTTT	CASSISVNSNQPQHF
.	TRBV7-9	.	TRBJ1-4	TGTGCCAGCAGCCCGGGGGACTTGAGGGAAAAACTGTTTTTT	CASSPGDLREKLFF
.	TRBV3-1/TRBV3-2	.	TRBJ2-5	TGTGCCAGCAGCCTCCCCACAAGAGGGGAGACCCAGTACTTC	CASSLPTRGETQYF
.	TRBV6-5	.	TRBJ1-5	TGTGCCAGCAGTTACTCGAAACAAAGCAATCAGCCCCAGCATTTT	CASSYSKQSNQPQHF
.	TRBV7-2	.	TRBJ2-7	TGTGCCAGCAGCTTAGTCACAGGCAACTACGAGCAGTACTTC	CASSLVTGNYEQYF
.	TRBV2	TRBD2	TRBJ2-4	TGTGCCAGCAGACAGTATGGAGCAACGGGGGGAAACATTCAGTACTTC	CASRQYGATGGNIQYF
.	TRBV9	.	TRBJ2-3	TGTGCCAGCAGCGAGCATGTAGATACGCAGTATTTT	CASSEHVDTQYF